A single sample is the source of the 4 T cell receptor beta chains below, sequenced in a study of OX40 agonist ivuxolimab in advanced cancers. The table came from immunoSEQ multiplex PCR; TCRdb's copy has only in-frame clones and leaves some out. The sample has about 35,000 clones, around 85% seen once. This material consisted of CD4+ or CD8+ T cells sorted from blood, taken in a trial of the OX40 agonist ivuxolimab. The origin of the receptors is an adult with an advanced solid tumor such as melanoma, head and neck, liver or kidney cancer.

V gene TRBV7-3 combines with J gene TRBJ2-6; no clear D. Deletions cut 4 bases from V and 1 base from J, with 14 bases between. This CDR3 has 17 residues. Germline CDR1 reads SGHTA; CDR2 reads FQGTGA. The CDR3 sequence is CASSSRASQSGANVLTF. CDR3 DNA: TGTGCCAGCAGCTCAAGGGCAAGTCAGTCTGGGGCCAACGTCCTGACTTTC. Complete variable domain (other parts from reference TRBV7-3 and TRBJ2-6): GAGVSQTPSNKVTEKGKYVELRCDPISGHTALYWYRQSLGQGPEFLIYFQGTGAADDSGLPNDRFFAVRPEGSVSTLKIQRTERGDSAVYLCASSSRASQSGANVLTFGAGSRLTVL.

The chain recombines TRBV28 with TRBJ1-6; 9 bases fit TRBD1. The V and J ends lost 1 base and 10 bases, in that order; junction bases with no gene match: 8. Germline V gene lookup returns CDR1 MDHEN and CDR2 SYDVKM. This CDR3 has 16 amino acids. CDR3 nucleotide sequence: TGTGCCAGCAGTTTATTGGGACAGGGATTAAGGTCACCCCTCCACTTT. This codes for CASSLLGQGLRSPLHF.

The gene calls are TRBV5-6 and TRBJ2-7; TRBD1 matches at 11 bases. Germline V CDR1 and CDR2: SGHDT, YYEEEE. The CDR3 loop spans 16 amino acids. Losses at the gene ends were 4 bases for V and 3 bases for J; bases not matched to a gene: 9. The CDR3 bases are TGTGCCAGCAGCCCGCCGGGACAGGGGGACTTCTACGAGCAGTACTTC. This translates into CASSPPGQGDFYEQYF.

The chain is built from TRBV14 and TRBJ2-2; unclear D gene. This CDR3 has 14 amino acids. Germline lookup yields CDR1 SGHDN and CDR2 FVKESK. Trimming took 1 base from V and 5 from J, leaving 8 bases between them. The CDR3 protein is CASSQVLETGELFF. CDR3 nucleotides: TGTGCCAGCAGCCAAGTTCTAGAGACCGGGGAGCTGTTTTTT.